Listed here are 8 T cell receptor beta chains from one sample, sequenced in a study of long-term antiretroviral therapy in people with HIV. immunoSEQ v3.0 was run at survey level. Repertoires were generated with immunoSEQ multiplex PCR, while TCRdb's copy carries only in-frame clones and drops some. The table lists over 10,000 clones, 75% to 80% of them singletons. The sequences come from unsorted PBMCs, collected 0.5 years before starting antiretroviral therapy. The receptors derive from a woman aged 40 to 50 with HIV.

This chain connects TRBV7-9 to TRBJ2-1; 8 bases fit TRBD1. Trimming removed 1 base from V and 6 bases from J; junction bases left unmatched: 2. The CDR3 extends over 14 amino acids. Germline V gene lookup returns CDR1 SEHNR and CDR2 FQNEAQ (reference sequence). This CDR3 is CASSLGQGINEQFF. In DNA form, the CDR3 reads TGTGCCAGCAGCTTAGGACAGGGGATCAATGAGCAGTTCTTC.

There are a few counts of this clone. The chain recombines TRBV30 with TRBJ2-1; D call uncertain. Germline loops: CDR1 GTSNPN, CDR2 SVGIG (reference sequence). The CDR3 extends over 10 amino acids. V lost 5 bases and J lost 8, with 7 bases in between. CDR3: CAWSIHEQFF. In DNA form, the CDR3 reads TGTGCCTGGTCGATACATGAGCAGTTCTTC.

The V gene is TRBV9, the J gene TRBJ2-5, with D perhaps matching TRBD2 (6 bases). Trimming shortened V by 0 bases and J by 5 bases, and 14 bases separated the two germline ends. The germline CDR1 and CDR2 sequences are SGDLS and YYNGEE. The CDR3 has 15 residues. CDR3 bases: TGTGCCAGCAGCGTAGATGGGACTCCGGGGGAGACCCAGTACTTC. It translates to CASSVDGTPGETQYF.

V gene TRBV7-2 combines with J gene TRBJ1-2; D unresolved. V dropped 1 base and J dropped 5 bases, with 8 bases sitting between them. Germline CDR1 is SGHTA and CDR2 is FQGNSA. The CDR3 length is 13 residues. The CDR3 DNA follows: TGTGCCAGCAGCTTAGAACTGATGTATGGCTACACCTTC. Translated, it gives CASSLELMYGYTF.

This clone appeared a single time. This chain joins TRBV6-1 and TRBJ1-1; D is uncertain. The germline V gene encodes CDR1 MNHNS and CDR2 SASEGT. The CDR3 sequence is 13 residues long. Deletions cut 4 bases from V and 3 bases from J, with 9 bases between. CDR3 sequence: CASSGSRDTEAFF. CDR3 coding DNA: TGTGCCAGCAGTGGCTCCCGGGACACTGAAGCTTTCTTT.

The chain uses TRBV6-5 and TRBJ1-5; D is uncertain. CDR1 is MNHEY and CDR2 is SVGAGI in the germline V gene. The length of the CDR3 is 15 residues. The V gene lost 0 bases and the J gene lost 6 bases, with 12 bases spanning the gap. The CDR3 is CASSYSEGRGQPQHF. The CDR3 nucleotides are TGTGCCAGCAGTTACTCGGAAGGGCGAGGTCAGCCCCAGCATTTT.

This clone is categorized as medium-sized. The rearrangement links TRBV27 to TRBJ2-7; 8 bases line up with TRBD2. V was pared by 5 bases and J by 4 bases, with 13 bases of the junction left unmatched. The CDR3 has 16 residues. Germline V gene lookup returns CDR1 MNHEY and CDR2 SMNVEV (reference sequence). This CDR3 reads CASSLGGGGRWYEQYF. The CDR3 region has the DNA TGTGCCAGCAGTCTAGGTGGGGGCGGGAGGTGGTACGAGCAGTACTTC.

The chain recombines TRBV5-1 with TRBJ2-1, with 9 positions matching TRBD2. J was trimmed by 7 bases and V by 4 bases; bases with no gene match: 6. The CDR3 length is 14 residues. The germline CDR1 and CDR2 sequences are SGHRS and YFSETQ. The DNA of the CDR3 is TGCGCCAGCAGCCGGACTAGCGAGGGGAATGAGCAGTTCTTC. This translates into CASSRTSEGNEQFF.